Listed below are T cell receptor beta chains from one sample, sequenced in a study of Graves' ophthalmopathy and Graves' hyperthyroidism. TCRdb recomputed calls from the multiplex PCR reads with MiXCR, one row per CDR3 protein. There are tens of thousands of distinct CDR3 sequences in the sample; about 50% occur only once, and roughly 6.5% lies in the top ten. Sequenced input: peripheral blood. Receptors were obtained from an adult woman with stable Graves' hyperthyroidism. Each CDR3 is given with its conserved first and last residue.

V: TRBV6-2/TRBV6-3
J: TRBJ2-7
CDR3: CASSPPADEQYF

V: TRBV5-8
J: TRBJ2-7
CDR3: CASSPRREGEQYF

V: TRBV7-3
J: TRBJ2-3
CDR3: CASSPDSGGTDTQYF

V: TRBV29-1
J: TRBJ1-1
CDR3: CSIIQGMNTEAFF

V: TRBV7-2
J: TRBJ2-2
CDR3: CASSSRTRRNTGGLFF

V: TRBV29-1
J: TRBJ2-3
CDR3: CSVGLAGGPDTDTQYF

V: TRBV20-1
J: TRBJ1-1
CDR3: CSAPSDGAEAFF

V: TRBV15
J: TRBJ2-7
CDR3: CATSRIKTAGYEQYF

V: TRBV29-1
J: TRBJ2-7
CDR3: CSVTGTAPYEQYF

V: TRBV2
J: TRBJ1-3
CDR3: CASSEDRGLTNYGYTIYF

V: TRBV7-8
J: TRBJ2-7
CDR3: CASSAGTSYEQYF

V: TRBV20-1
J: TRBJ1-6
CDR3: CSAPPTGNSYNSPLHF

V: TRBV11-2
J: TRBJ2-3
CDR3: CASSSNLGDTQYF

V: TRBV19
J: TRBJ1-1
CDR3: CASSKTSRGNEAFF

V: TRBV4-1
J: TRBJ1-5
CDR3: CASSQDWAQGNQPQHF

V: TRBV27
J: TRBJ2-1
CDR3: CASSPGTGISSYNEQFF

V: TRBV15
J: TRBJ2-7
CDR3: CATSRAGTATYEQYF

V: TRBV7-8
J: TRBJ2-7
CDR3: CASTRQGLSYEQYF

V: TRBV24-1
J: TRBJ1-6
CDR3: CAPRWFRRNSPLHF

V: TRBV19
J: TRBJ2-7
CDR3: CASSPRQGGGREQYF

V: TRBV12-3/TRBV12-4
J: TRBJ2-7
CDR3: CASSHAGTGLSEQYF

V: TRBV10-2
J: TRBJ2-7
CDR3: CASSRGKGYYEQYF

V: TRBV5-5
J: TRBJ1-2
CDR3: CASSSATGGSGYGYTF

V: TRBV29-1
J: TRBJ1-4
CDR3: CSVVLGREKLFF

V: TRBV7-2
J: TRBJ2-3
CDR3: CASSLVVTGSSTDTQYF

V: TRBV20-1
J: TRBJ2-1
CDR3: CSARKDLAGIGQFF

V: TRBV25-1
J: TRBJ2-7
CDR3: CASSGNGSPAEQYF

V: TRBV10-3
J: TRBJ2-3
CDR3: CAISESLAGVTDTQYF

V: TRBV19
J: TRBJ2-4
CDR3: CASTLWTNKNIQYF

V: TRBV7-8
J: TRBJ2-7
CDR3: CASSLDLVYSYEQYF

V: TRBV20-1
J: TRBJ2-5
CDR3: CSASGDQETQYF

V: TRBV6-6
J: TRBJ2-5
CDR3: CASSYAGVETQYF

V: TRBV10-3
J: TRBJ2-1
CDR3: CAISPGLAGYNEQFF

V: TRBV7-8
J: TRBJ1-2
CDR3: CASSFSVWGNYGYTF

V: TRBV24-1
J: TRBJ2-1
CDR3: CATSDLADSSYNEQFF

V: TRBV19
J: TRBJ2-2
CDR3: CASSQQTSGSPRTGELFF

V: TRBV6-2/TRBV6-3
J: TRBJ2-7
CDR3: CASTPPGSMYEQYF

V: TRBV6-6
J: TRBJ1-4
CDR3: CASSLLDEKLFF

V: TRBV2
J: TRBJ2-7
CDR3: CASSKGTGKHEQYF

V: TRBV7-8
J: TRBJ2-7
CDR3: CASSSPPPYEQYF

V: TRBV6-4
J: TRBJ2-3
CDR3: CASSEGAEIRDTQYF

V: TRBV7-6
J: TRBJ1-1
CDR3: CASSLLRRRNTEAFF

V: TRBV5-1
J: TRBJ2-2
CDR3: CASSSVDTGELFF

V: TRBV29-1
J: TRBJ2-7
CDR3: CSIGTGTRSFYEQYF

V: TRBV20-1
J: TRBJ1-2
CDR3: CSASATLGYGYTF

V: TRBV2
J: TRBJ2-3
CDR3: CASARGRVTDTQYF

V: TRBV19
J: TRBJ2-7
CDR3: CASRGQGSYEQYF